This TCR beta chain was recorded in a study of shared clonotypes between healthy human individuals. Regarding the study as a whole: Even with large depth, rarefaction showed that sorted-subset sequencing was incomplete.

TCRdb keeps only in-frame clones here, not all; method: immunoSEQ multiplex PCR. This sample has fewer than 2.5 million clones, with approximately 94% found just once. Negatively enriched CD4+ T cells were divided by CD45RA into naive and memory. V was shortened by 8 bases and J by 6 bases, with 17 bases between the two germline ends. Germline CDR1 is SGHTA and CDR2 is FQGTGA. The CDR3 sequence is 13 residues long. The count of this clone is one. Its antigen remains unidentified. The TCR originated in a man aged 18 to 30 in good health. Some clones in this sample may be carry-over from other donors' samples. Sequencing was done on a sample of naive CD4+ T cells from PBMCs. Stated subset: CD45RA+ positively selected. The rearrangement uses TRBV7-3 and TRBJ2-7; D gene unclear. The CDR3 reads CASSSGISGEQYF. The CDR3 nucleotides are TGTGCCAGCTCTTCAGGCATATCCGGCGAGCAGTACTTC.